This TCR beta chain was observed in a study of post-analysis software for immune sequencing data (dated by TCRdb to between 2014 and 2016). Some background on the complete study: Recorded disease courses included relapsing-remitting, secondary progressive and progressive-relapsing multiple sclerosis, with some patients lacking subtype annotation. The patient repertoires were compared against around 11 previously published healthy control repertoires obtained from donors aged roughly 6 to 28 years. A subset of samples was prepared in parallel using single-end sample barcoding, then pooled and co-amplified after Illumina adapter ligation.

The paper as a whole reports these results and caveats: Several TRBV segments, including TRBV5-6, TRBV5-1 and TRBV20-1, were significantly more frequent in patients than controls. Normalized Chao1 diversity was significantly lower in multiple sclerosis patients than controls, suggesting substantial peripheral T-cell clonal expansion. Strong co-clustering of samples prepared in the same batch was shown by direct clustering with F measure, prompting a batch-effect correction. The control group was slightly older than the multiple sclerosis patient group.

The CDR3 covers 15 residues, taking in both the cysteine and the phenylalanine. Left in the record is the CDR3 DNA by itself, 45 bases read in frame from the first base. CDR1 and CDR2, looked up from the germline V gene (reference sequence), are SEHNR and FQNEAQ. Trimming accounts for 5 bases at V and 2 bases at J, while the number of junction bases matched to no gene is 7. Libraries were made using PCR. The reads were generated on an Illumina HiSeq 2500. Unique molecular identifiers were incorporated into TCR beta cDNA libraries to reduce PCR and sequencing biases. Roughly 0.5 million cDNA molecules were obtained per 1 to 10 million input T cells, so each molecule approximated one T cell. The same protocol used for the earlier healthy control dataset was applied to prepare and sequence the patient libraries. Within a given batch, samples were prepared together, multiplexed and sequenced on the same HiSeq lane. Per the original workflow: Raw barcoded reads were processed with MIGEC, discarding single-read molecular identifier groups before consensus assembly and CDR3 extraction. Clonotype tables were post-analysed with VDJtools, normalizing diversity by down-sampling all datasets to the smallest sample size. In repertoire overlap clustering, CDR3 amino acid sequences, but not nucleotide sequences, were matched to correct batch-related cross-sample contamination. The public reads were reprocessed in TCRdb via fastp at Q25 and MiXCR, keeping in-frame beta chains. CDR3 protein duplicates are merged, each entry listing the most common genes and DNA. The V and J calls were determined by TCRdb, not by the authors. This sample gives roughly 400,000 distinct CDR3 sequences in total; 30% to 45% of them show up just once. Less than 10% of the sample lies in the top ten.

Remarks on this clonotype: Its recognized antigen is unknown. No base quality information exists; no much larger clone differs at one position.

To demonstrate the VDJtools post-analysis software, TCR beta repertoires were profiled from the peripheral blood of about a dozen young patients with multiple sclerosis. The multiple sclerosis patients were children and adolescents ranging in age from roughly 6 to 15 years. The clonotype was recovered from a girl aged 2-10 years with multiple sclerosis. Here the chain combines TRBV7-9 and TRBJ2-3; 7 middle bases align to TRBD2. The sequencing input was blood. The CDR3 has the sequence CASSLGTTITDTQYF. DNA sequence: TGTGCCAGCAGCCTCGGGACTACAATCACAGATACGCAGTATTTT.